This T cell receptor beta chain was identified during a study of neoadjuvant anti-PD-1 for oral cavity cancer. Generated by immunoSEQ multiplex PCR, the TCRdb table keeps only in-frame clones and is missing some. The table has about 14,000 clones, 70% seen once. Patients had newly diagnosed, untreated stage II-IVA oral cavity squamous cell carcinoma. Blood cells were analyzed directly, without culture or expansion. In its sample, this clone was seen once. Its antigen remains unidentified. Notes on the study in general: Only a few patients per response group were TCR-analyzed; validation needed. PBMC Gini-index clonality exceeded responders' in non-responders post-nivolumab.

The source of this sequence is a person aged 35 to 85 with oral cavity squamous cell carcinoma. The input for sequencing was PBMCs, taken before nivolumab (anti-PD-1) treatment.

CDR3 region: CASSLDEQYF. The CDR3 nucleotides are TGTGCCAGCAGCTTGGACGAGCAGTACTTC. The chain couples TRBV5-8 to TRBJ2-7; unclear D gene. The germline CDR1 and CDR2 sequences are SGHTS and YDEGEE. V dropped 0 bases and J dropped 5 bases, with 0 bases sitting between them. This CDR3 is built from 10 residues.